This TCR beta chain was recovered during a study of blood T cells in healthy people across ages (dated by TCRdb to the mid-2010s). Some background on the complete study: In model experiments, template switching captured about one uniquely barcoded TCR beta cDNA molecule for every two T cells. To track age-related changes in TCR beta repertoire diversity, the study relied on deep sequencing normalized with unique cDNA molecular identifiers. Donors were grouped into four age groups: young (average approximately 15 years), middle-aged (around 39), aged (about 59) and long-lived (around 82). The study analyzed two additional independent replicas of 1 million unique cDNA reads from the same blood draw for two donors, one aged 18 to 29 and one aged 80 or older.

This clonotype was detected many times. The target of this receptor is not known. No qualities accompany the bases; no much larger clone lies one base away. Study-wide conclusions, independent of this receptor: Total diversity estimates from one million sequenced T cells were considered lower bounds and underestimates. The percentage of naive T cells measured by flow cytometry correlated strongly with observed TCR beta diversity. Donor CMV infection status was unknown, potentially confounding age-related changes in expanded clonotypes. Compared with the aged group, the long-lived group had more naive CD4+ T cells, fewer expanded clones and increased TCR diversity, suggesting age selection. Observed TCR beta diversity per million T cells fell roughly linearly with age, and a significant reduction was already apparent by age around 40. Conclusive comparison of naive and antigen-experienced compartments was prevented by the profiling of bulk unsorted PBMCs.

Libraries were made using 5' RACE. Instrument used: Illumina HiSeq 2500. A second about 6 to 11 cycle PCR used a sample-barcoded 5' primer and a J-beta primer mix. A unique molecular identifier was introduced onto each TCR beta cDNA molecule by a template-switch 5' adaptor carrying 12 random nucleotides. At least 2.5 million CDR3-containing paired-end reads were obtained from each sample. First-strand cDNA synthesis was performed from all RNA using the Mint cDNA synthesis kit, with priming by a TRBC-specific oligonucleotide. Following uracil-DNA glycosylase treatment, all cDNA underwent a first 18-cycle PCR with the universal primers M1SS and BC2_uni_R. As for the authors' bioinformatics: For normalization, 1 million high-quality reads were randomly selected from each sample, with every read carrying a distinct molecular identifier. Instead of being binned into consensus sequences, reads with shared molecular identifiers were discarded. MiTCR, set to a Q25 quality threshold and the strictest error-elimination algorithm, was used for CDR3 identification, clonotype clustering and error correction. A nonparametric unseen species model with Euler transformation was used to estimate a lower bound on total TCR beta diversity. TCRdb applied fastp at Q25 and MiXCR to the public reads, then kept only in-frame beta chains. Identical CDR3 proteins give one entry, which carries the most common genes and DNA. These V and J calls derive from TCRdb rather than the authors' analysis. The sample table contains 600,000 to 900,000 distinct CDR3 sequences; only one count was recorded for around 24% of them. The ten largest make up under 3% of the sample.

The CDR3 has 14 amino acids, counting the end cysteine and phenylalanine. Only CDR3 DNA remains: 42 bases, in frame from the first base. As encoded in the germline V gene, CDR1 is SGHTA while CDR2 is FQGNSA. Trimming costs V 0 bases and J 0 bases, and their ends lie 5 bases apart. The donors were some 36 Caucasian individuals from Russia, aged roughly 6 to 95 years, who were systemically healthy. About 9.6 milliliters of peripheral blood were collected from each donor into EDTA-treated Vacutainer tubes. Ficoll-Paque density-gradient centrifugation was used to isolate PBMCs, with at least 7 million obtained per sample. Trizol reagent was used to extract total RNA from PBMCs, with at least 5.5 micrograms per sample. For every donor, flow cytometry on a PBMC aliquot measured the percentage of naive CD45RAhigh/CD27high T cells. In addition, the sample was reused for a study of T cells of mothers and their children. As the second paper documents: The donors were nine systemically healthy Caucasian individuals, made up of three mothers and their six children. cDNA synthesis consumed the entire amount of extracted RNA, loaded at approximately 1.6 ug RNA in each 15 ul reaction. In the second PCR, the M1S primer introduced both the sample barcodes and 2-4 random nucleotides. Over 8 million TCR beta CDR3 reads came from each mother, compared with about 3.2 million reads from each child. In both related and unrelated pairs, thymic selection shapes the output of TCR recombination in a similar way, with inherited differences having only a minor effect. Normalized repertoire overlap was always slightly but never significantly higher in related than unrelated mother-child pairs. With a sensitivity of about 100 clones per million clonotypes, no persistent microchimeric T cell clones were detected. The study used deep NGS to compare TCR beta repertoires of mothers and children, seeking features distinguishing related mother-child pairs from unrelated individuals. On average, the children were around 11 +/- 4 years old, while the mothers were about 40 +/- 4 years old. Libraries were sequenced on Illumina HiSeq 2000 with 100+100 nt paired-end reads after adapter ligation with NEBNext reagents. Mother and child libraries were prepared a month apart and sequenced in separate runs to prevent cross-contamination. Each donor had between 500,000 and 2,000,000 distinct TCR beta clonotypes identified. Naive TCR beta clonotypes were estimated from low-frequency clonotypes matched to each donor's FACS-determined naive share, without sorting.

This TCR was recovered from a boy aged 10-17 years in good health. The receptor chain draws on TRBV7-2 and TRBJ1-1, with the D segment identity uncertain. The source material was blood. The CDR3 corresponds to CASSLAGVNTEAFF. The nucleotide sequence reads TGTGCCAGCAGCTTAGCTGGAGTGAACACTGAAGCTTTCTTT.